This paragraph reports one TCR beta chain. Its specificity is unknown. The record originates from a study of cytomegalovirus exposure and HLA in healthy donors. Study conclusions and caveats: TCR beta sequences reportedly predicted most subjects' HLA-A and HLA-B alleles accurately. A later analysis found common viral pathogens apparently linked to several of the most significant clusters. Other equally common chains were less clonally expanded than HLA-associated TCR beta chains, a later analysis showed. A few CMV-associated chains proved CMV antigen-specific in vitro.

Primers included in the PCR were 60 Vbeta and 13 Jbeta primers. The table came from immunoSEQ multiplex PCR; TCRdb's copy has only in-frame clones and leaves some out. Of about 110,000 clones listed, under 85% are singletons. This CDR3 has 13 residues. Trimming pared 8 bases from V and 5 bases from J, leaving 18 bases between. Per germline, CDR1 SQVTM and CDR2 ANQGSEA. V usage is TRBV29-1 and J usage is TRBJ2-5, with a tentative D call TRBD2 (5 bases). This TCR was recovered from a woman in her thirties or forties in good health and CMV-seropositive. Sample: PBMCs. CDR3: CSMGSRDSETQYF. CDR3 DNA: TGCAGCATGGGGTCGAGGGATAGTGAGACCCAGTACTTC.